This T cell receptor beta chain appears in the sequencing data of a study of T cells in Graves' hyperthyroidism and ophthalmopathy. This clonotype was detected ten times or more. No antigen is known for it. Amplified TCR beta CDR3 regions derived from RNA transcripts. Primed by the HTBI set, a first-round RT-PCR was run on the TCR CDR3. TCRdb re-derived calls from the multiplex PCR reads in MiXCR, one entry per CDR3 protein. The repertoire holds approximately 740,000 distinct CDR3 sequences, with 13% to 15% as singletons. Not enrolled were patients with uncontrolled infection, other autoimmune disease, pregnancy or lactation. The length of the CDR3 is 15 residues. Trimming took off 0 bases at V and 0 bases at J, with 10 bases between the two ends. Germline CDR1 and CDR2: SGHRS and YFSETQ. The study, taken as a whole, reports: Ophthalmopathy was predicted by the model a median of around 5.9 months ahead of onset. Blood held most thyroid clonotypes expanded above 0.001 frequency.

The TCR comes from a woman younger than 35 with Graves' hyperthyroidism. This rearrangement joins TRBV5-1 to TRBJ2-7; D uncertain. Sequencing was done on a sample of blood. The CDR3 reads CASSLGAASSYEQYF. DNA of the CDR3: TGCGCCAGCAGCTTGGGTGCGGCGAGCTCCTACGAGCAGTACTTC.